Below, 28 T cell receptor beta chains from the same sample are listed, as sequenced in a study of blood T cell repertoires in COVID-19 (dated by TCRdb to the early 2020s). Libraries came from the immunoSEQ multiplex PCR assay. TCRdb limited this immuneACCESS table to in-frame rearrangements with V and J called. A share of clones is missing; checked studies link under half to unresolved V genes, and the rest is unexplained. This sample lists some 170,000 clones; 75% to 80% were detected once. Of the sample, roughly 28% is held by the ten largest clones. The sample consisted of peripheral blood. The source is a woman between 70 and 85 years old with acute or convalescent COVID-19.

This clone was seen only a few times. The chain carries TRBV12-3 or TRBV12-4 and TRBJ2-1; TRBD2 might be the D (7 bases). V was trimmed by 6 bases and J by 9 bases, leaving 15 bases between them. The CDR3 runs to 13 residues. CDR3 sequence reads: CASSLGGAGEQFF. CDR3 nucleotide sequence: TGTGCCAGCAGCCTTGGGGGGGCAGGTGAGCAGTTCTTC.

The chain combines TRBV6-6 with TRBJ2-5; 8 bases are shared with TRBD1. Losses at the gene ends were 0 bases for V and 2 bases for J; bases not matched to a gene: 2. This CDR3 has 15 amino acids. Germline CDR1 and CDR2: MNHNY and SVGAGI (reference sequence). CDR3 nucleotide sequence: TGTGCCAGCAGTTACTCCGGGACAGGACAAGAGACCCAGTACTTC. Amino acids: CASSYSGTGQETQYF.

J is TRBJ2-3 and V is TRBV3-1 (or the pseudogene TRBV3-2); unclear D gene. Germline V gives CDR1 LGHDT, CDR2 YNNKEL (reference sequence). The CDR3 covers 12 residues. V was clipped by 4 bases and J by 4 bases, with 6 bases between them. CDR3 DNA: TGTGCCAGCAGCCGCGCGGCAGATACGCAGTATTTT. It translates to CASSRAADTQYF.

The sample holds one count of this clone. DNA of the CDR3: TGTGCCAGCAGTTACGAAACTTCCTACGAGCAGTACTTC. Protein: CASSYETSYEQYF. V gene TRBV6-2 or TRBV6-3 combines with J gene TRBJ2-7; D not certain. Germline CDR1 and CDR2: MNHEY and SVGEGT. CDR3 length: 13 residues. Trimming cost V 2 bases and J 1 base, with 6 bases left between them.

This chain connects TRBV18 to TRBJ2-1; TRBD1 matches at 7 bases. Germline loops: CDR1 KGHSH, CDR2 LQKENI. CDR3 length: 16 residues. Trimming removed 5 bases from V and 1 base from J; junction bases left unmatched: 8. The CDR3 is CASSSQGVGSYNEQFF. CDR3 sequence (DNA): TGTGCCAGCTCATCCCAGGGGGTGGGATCCTACAATGAGCAGTTCTTC.

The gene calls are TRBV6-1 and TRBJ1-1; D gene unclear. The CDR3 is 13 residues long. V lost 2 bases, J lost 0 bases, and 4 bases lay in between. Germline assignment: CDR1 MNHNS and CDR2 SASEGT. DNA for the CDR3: TGTGCCAGCAGTGAATCATTGAACACTGAAGCTTTCTTT. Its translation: CASSESLNTEAFF.

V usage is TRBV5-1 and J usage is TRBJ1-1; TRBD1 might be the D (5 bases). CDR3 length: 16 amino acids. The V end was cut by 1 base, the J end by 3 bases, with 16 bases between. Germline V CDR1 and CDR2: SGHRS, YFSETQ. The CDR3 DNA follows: TGCGCCAGCAGCTTGCAATCGTCGACAGACCACACTGAAGCTTTCTTT. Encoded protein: CASSLQSSTDHTEAFF.

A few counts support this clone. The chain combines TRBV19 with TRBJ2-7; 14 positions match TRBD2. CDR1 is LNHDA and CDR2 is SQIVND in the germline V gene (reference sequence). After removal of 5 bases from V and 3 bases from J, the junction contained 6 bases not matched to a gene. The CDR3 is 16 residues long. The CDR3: CASSSGGTSGSYEQYF. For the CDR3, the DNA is TGTGCCAGTAGTTCCGGAGGGACTAGCGGGAGCTACGAGCAGTACTTC.

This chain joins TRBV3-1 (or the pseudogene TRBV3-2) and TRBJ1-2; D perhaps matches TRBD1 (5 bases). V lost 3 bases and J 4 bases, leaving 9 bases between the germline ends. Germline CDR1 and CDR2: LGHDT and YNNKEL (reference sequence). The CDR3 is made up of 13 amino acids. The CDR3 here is CASSQETAYGYTF. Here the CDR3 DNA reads TGTGCCAGCAGCCAGGAGACAGCCTATGGCTACACCTTC.

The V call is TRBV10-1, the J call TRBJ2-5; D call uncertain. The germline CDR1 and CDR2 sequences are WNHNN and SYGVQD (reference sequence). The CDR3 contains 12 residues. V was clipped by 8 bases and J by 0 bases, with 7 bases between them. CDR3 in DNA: TGCGCCAGCTCGCGAAACCAAGAGACCCAGTACTTC. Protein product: CASSRNQETQYF.

This CDR3 reads CASSPRTGLDNEQFF. CDR3 nucleotides: TGTGCCAGCAGCCCCCGGACAGGGCTAGACAATGAGCAGTTCTTC. The genes are TRBV11-3 and TRBJ2-1, with 8 positions matching TRBD1. The junction had 8 bases not matched to a gene; V was cut back by 5 bases and J by 5 bases. Germline CDR1 is SGHNT and CDR2 is YENEEA. The CDR3 extends over 15 amino acids.

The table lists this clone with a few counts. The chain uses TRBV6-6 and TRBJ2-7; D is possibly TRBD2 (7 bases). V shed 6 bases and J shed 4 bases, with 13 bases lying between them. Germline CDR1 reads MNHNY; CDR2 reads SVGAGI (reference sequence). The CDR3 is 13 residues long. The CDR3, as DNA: TGTGCCAGCAGAAGGGAGGGGGGGTACGAGCAGTACTTC. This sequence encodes CASRREGGYEQYF.

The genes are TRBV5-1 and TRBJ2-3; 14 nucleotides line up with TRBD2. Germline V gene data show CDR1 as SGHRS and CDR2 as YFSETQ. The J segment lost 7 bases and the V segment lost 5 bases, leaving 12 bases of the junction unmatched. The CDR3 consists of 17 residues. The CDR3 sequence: CASRAIERLAGGHTQYF. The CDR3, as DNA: TGCGCCAGCAGGGCGATCGAGCGACTAGCGGGAGGGCATACGCAGTATTTT.

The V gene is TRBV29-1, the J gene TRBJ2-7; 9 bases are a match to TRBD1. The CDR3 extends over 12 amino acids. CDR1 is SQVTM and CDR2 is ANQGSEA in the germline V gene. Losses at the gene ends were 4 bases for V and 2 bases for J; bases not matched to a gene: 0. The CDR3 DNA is TGCAGCGTTGGACAGGGGGCCTACGAGCAGTACTTC. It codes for CSVGQGAYEQYF.

As DNA, the CDR3 is TGCGCCAGCAGCCCCCCGGAGGGGGGGAGGGCTTATGGCTACACCTTC. Protein: CASSPPEGGRAYGYTF. This rearrangement joins TRBV5-1 to TRBJ1-2, with a tentative D call TRBD1 (6 bases). The CDR3 is 16 amino acids. V lost 4 bases to trimming and J lost 5 bases, with 21 bases between them. Germline loops: CDR1 SGHRS, CDR2 YFSETQ.

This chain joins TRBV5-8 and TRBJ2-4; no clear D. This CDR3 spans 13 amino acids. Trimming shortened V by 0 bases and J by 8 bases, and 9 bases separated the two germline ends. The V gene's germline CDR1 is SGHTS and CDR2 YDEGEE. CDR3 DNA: TGTGCCAGCAGCTTGGAGCAGGTAGACATTCAGTACTTC. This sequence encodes CASSLEQVDIQYF.

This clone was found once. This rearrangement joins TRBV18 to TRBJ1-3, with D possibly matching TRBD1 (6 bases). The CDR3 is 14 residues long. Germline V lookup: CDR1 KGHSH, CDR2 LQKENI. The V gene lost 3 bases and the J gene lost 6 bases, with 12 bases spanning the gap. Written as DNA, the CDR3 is TGTGCCAGCTCACCCCTGACAGGAGAAAACACCATATATTTT. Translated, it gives CASSPLTGENTIYF.

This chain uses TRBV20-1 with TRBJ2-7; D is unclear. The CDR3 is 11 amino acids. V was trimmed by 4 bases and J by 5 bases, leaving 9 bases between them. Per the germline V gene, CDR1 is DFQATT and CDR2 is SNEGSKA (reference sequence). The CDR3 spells CSATYGDEQYF. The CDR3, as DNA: TGCAGTGCTACTTATGGAGACGAGCAGTACTTC.

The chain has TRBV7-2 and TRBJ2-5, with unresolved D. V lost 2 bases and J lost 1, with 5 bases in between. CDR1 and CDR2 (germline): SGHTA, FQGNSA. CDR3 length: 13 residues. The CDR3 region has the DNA TGTGCCAGCAGCTTAACAGCCCAAGAGACCCAGTACTTC. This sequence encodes CASSLTAQETQYF.

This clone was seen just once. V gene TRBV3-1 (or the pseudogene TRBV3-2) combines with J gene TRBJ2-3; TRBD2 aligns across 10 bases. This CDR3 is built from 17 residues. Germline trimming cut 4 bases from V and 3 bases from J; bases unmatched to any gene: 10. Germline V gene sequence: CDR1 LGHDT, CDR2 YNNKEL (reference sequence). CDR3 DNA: TGTGCCAGCAGCCGGGGATACCTAGCGGGAGTAACAGATACGCAGTATTTT. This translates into CASSRGYLAGVTDTQYF.

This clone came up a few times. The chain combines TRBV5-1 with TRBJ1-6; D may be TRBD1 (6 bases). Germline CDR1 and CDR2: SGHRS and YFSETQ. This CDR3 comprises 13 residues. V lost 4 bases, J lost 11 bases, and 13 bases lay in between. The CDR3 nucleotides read TGCGCCAGCAGCATCGGACAGACTACACCCCTCCACTTT. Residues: CASSIGQTTPLHF.

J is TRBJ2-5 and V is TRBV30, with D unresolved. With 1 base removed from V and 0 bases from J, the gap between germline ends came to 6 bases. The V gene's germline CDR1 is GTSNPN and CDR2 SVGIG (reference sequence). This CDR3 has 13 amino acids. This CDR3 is CAWSAGYQETQYF. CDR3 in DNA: TGTGCCTGGAGTGCCGGGTACCAAGAGACCCAGTACTTC.

The CDR3 protein is CASSLFAGLQTQYF. The CDR3 nucleotides are TGTGCCAGCAGCTTGTTTGCGGGGCTGCAGACCCAGTACTTC. The chain employs TRBV5-6 and TRBJ2-5; TRBD2 is a possible D gene (6 bases). Trimming took off 1 base at V and 6 bases at J, with 13 bases between the two ends. Per germline, CDR1 SGHDT and CDR2 YYEEEE. The CDR3 runs 14 residues.

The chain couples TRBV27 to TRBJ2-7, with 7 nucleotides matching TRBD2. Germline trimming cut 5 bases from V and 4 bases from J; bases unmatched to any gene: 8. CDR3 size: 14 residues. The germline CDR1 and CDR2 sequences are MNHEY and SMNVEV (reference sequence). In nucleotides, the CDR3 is TGTGCCAGCAGTCTAGGGAGGGCCGGGTACGAGCAGTACTTC. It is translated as CASSLGRAGYEQYF.

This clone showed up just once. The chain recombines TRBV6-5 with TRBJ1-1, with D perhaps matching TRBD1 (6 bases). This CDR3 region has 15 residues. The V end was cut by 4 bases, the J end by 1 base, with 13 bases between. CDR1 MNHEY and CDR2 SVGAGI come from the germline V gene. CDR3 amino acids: CASSSSRGWNTEAFF. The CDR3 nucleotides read TGTGCCAGCAGTTCTTCCAGGGGCTGGAACACTGAAGCTTTCTTT.

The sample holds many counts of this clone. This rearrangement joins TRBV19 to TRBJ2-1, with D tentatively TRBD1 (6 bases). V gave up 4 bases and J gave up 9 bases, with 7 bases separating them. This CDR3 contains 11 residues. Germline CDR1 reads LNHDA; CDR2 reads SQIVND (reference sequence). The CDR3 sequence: CASSKDSEQFF. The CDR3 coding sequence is TGTGCCAGTAGTAAGGACAGTGAGCAGTTCTTC.

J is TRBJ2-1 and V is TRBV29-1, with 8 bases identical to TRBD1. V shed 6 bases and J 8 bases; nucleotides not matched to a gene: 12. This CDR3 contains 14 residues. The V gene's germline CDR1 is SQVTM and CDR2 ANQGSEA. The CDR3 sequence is CSVPSRDRLDEQFF. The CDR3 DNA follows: TGCAGCGTCCCGAGCCGGGACAGGTTAGATGAGCAGTTCTTC.

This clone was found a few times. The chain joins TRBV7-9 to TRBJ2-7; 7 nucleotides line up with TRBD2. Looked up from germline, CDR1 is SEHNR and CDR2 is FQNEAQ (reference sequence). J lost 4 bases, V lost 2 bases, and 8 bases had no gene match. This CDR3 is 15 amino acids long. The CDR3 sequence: CASSLIGRGGYEQYF. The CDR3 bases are TGTGCCAGCAGCTTAATTGGGAGGGGCGGTTACGAGCAGTACTTC.